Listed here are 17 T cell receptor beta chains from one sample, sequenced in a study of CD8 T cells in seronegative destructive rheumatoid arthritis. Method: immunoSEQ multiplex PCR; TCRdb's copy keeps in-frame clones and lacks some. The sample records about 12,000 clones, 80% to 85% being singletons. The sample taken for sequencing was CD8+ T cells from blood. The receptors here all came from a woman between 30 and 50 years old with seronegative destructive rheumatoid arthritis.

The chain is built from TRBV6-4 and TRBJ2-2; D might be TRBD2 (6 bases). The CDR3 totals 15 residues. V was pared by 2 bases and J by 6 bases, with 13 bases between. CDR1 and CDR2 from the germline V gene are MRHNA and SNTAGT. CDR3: CASSDVGGTSGELFF. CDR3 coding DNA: TGTGCCAGCAGTGACGTTGGGGGGACCTCCGGGGAGCTGTTTTTT.

The CDR3 loop is CASSEGLPPNEKLFF. The CDR3 coding sequence is TGTGCCAGCAGTGAGGGGCTACCACCCAATGAAAAACTGTTTTTT. The chain joins TRBV6-1 to TRBJ1-4; tentative D call: TRBD1 (5 bases). Trimming took off 3 bases at V and 5 bases at J, with 13 bases between the two ends. From germline, CDR1 is MNHNS and CDR2 SASEGT. CDR3 length: 15 amino acids.

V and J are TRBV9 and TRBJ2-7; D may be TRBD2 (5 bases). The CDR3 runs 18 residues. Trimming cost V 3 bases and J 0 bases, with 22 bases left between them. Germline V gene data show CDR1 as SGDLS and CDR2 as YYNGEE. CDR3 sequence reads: CASSALEEFFAPSYEQYF. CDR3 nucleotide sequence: TGTGCCAGCAGCGCACTGGAGGAGTTTTTTGCCCCCTCCTACGAGCAGTACTTC.

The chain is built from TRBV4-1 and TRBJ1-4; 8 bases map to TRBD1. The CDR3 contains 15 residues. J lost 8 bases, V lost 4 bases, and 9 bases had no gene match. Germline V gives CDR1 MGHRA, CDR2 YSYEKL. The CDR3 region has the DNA TGCGCCAGCAGCCCCCTTCCCGGGACAGGAGAAAAACTGTTTTTT. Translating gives CASSPLPGTGEKLFF.

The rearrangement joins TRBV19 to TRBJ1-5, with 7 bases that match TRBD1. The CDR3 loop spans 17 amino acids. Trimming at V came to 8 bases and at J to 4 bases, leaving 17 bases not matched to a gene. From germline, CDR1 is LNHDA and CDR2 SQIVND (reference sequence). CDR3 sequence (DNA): TGTGCCAGTGAAGGGGCCGGCCGACAGGGACTGAATCAGCCCCAGCATTTT. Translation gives CASEGAGRQGLNQPQHF.

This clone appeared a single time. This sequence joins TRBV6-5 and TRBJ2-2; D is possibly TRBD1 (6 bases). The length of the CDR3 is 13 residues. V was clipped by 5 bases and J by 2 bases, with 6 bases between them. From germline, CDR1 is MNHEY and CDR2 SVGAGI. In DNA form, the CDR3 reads TGTGCCAGCAGTGGGACAAACACCGGGGAGCTGTTTTTT. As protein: CASSGTNTGELFF.

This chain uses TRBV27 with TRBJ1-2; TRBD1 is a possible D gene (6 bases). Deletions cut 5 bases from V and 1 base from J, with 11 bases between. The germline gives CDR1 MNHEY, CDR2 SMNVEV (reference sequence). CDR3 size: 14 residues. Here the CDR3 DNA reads TGTGCCAGCAGTGCCCAGGGGCTTAACTATGGCTACACCTTC. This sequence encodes CASSAQGLNYGYTF.

CDR3 sequence reads: CASWGQGHLRYTF. The CDR3 DNA reads as TGTGCCAGTTGGGGACAGGGCCACCTGAGATACACCTTC. The V and J genes are TRBV27 and TRBJ1-2; 9 bases are shared with TRBD1. Trimming at V came to 9 bases and at J to 11 bases, leaving 13 bases not matched to a gene. The CDR3 is made up of 13 amino acids. Per germline, CDR1 MNHEY and CDR2 SMNVEV (reference sequence).

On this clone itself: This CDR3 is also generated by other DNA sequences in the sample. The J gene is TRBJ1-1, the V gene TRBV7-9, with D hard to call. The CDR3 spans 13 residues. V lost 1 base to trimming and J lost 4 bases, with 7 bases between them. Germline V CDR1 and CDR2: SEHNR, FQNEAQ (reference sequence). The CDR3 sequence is CASSLGGGTEAFF. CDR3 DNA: TGTGCCAGCAGCTTAGGGGGAGGCACTGAAGCTTTCTTT.

Here the CDR3 DNA reads TGTGCCAGCAGCCAAGACCGACGGAGTTACGAGCAGTACGTC. As protein: CASSQDRRSYEQYV. The chain carries TRBV14 and TRBJ2-7, with D unclear. This CDR3 region has 14 residues. Trimming pared 0 bases from V and 4 bases from J, leaving 10 bases between. CDR1 SGHDN and CDR2 FVKESK come from the germline V gene.

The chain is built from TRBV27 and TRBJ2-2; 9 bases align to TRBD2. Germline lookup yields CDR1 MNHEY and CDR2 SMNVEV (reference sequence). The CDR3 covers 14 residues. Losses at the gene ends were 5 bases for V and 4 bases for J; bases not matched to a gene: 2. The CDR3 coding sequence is TGTGCCAGCAGTGGGACTAGCTCCACCGGGGAGCTGTTTTTT. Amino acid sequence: CASSGTSSTGELFF.

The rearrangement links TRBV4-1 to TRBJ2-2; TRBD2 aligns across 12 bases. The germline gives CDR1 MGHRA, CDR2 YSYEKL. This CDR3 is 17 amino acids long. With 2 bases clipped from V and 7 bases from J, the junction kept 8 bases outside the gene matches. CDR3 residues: CASSQSSGGGVVGELFF. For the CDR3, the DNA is TGCGCCAGCAGCCAATCTAGCGGGGGGGGAGTGGTCGGGGAGCTGTTTTTT.

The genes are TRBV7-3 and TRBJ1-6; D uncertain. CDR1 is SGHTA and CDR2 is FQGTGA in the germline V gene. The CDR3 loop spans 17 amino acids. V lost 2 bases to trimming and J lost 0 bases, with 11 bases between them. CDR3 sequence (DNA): TGTGCCAGCAGCTTACCGGGAAGGGACTCCTATAATTCACCCCTCCACTTT. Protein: CASSLPGRDSYNSPLHF.

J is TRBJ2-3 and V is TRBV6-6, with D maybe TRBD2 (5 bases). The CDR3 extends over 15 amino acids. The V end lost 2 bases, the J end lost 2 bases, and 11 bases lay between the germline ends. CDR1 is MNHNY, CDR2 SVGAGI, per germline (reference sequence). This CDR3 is CASSYRAGLTDTQYF. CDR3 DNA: TGTGCCAGCAGTTACAGGGCAGGACTCACAGATACGCAGTATTTT.

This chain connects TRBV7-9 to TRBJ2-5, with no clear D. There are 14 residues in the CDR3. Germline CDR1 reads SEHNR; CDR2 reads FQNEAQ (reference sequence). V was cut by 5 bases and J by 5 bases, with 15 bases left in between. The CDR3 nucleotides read TGTGCCAGCAGCGCCGTGCTCGTTCGGGAGACCCAGTACTTC. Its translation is CASSAVLVRETQYF. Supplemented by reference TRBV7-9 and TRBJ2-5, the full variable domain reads DTGVSQNPRHKITKRGQNVTFRCDPISEHNRLYWYRQTLGQGPEFLTYFQNEAQLEKSRLLSDRFSAERPKGSFSTLEIQRTEQGDSAMYLCASSAVLVRETQYFGPGTRLLVL.

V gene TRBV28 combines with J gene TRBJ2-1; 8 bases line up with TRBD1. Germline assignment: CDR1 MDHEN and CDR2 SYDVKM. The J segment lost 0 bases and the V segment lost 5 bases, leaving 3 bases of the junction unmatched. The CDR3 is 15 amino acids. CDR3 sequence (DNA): TGTGCCAGCAGTAAGGACAGGGACTCCTACAATGAGCAGTTCTTC. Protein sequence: CASSKDRDSYNEQFF.

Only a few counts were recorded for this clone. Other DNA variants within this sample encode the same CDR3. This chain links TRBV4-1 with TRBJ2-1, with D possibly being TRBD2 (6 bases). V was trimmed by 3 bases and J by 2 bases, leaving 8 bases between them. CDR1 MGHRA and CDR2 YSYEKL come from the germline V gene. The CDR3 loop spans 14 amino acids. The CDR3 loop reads CASSHGGTYNEQFF. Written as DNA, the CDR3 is TGCGCCAGCAGCCACGGGGGAACCTACAATGAGCAGTTCTTC.